The clone carrying this TCR beta chain was seen once. Its target is not known. The CDR3 covers 17 residues. The V end lost 2 bases, the J end lost 4 bases, and 21 bases lay between the germline ends. Germline lookup yields CDR1 SGHTA and CDR2 FQGNSA. This sample is part of a study of cytotoxic CD8 clonotypes in ibrutinib-treated CLL. Study-wide context: Researchers reported about 10 relapsed/refractory and about 15 treatment-naive patients, around 17 of them IGHV unmutated.

The protocol was immunoSEQ multiplex PCR, while the TCRdb copy is restricted to in-frame clones and leaves out a portion. The table has some 290,000 clones, about 80% seen once. Broader study findings: Exceeding age-matched healthy donors, baseline clonality also tracked the counts of circulating CD8+ T cells.

This material consisted of PBMCs, taken before ibrutinib treatment. The chain joins TRBV7-2 to TRBJ2-7; the D is unclear. The TCR originated in a human donor with chronic lymphocytic leukemia. The CDR3 DNA sequence: TGTGCCAGCAGCTTATGGGAATCCCTTAGGCCAAGTTACGAGCAGTACTTC. This codes for CASSLWESLRPSYEQYF.